Below, one TCR delta chain is given with its context. The sample originates from a study of gamma-delta T cells after stem cell transplantation. TCRdb processed the RT-PCR reads again with the CATT caller. The sample holds over 2,500 delta-chain clones, about 3.4% seen once. The CDR3 is 17 amino acids. Germline CDR1 is GEAIGNYY and CDR2 is EKD. V dropped 4 bases and J dropped 2; count of bases not matched to a gene: 13. This TCR derives from a human donor. It is not recorded whose cells these are; they may come from a transplant donor. The chain couples TRDV2 to TRDJ1; 9 nucleotides line up with TRDD3. The sequenced material came from gamma-delta T cells. Here the CDR3 reads CACERLGENGLTDKLIF. The CDR3, as DNA: TGTGCCTGTGAGAGACTGGGGGAGAATGGACTGACCGATAAACTCATCTTT.